This TCR beta chain emerged from a study of cytomegalovirus exposure and HLA in healthy donors. The CDR3 has 13 amino acids. The V end lost 2 bases, the J end lost 6 bases, and 12 bases lay between the germline ends. Germline CDR1 SGHDT, CDR2 YYEEEE. This clone was found a few times. With 60 Vbeta and 13 Jbeta primers, the PCR was carried out. TCRdb's copy holds only in-frame clones and misses some; the assay was immunoSEQ multiplex PCR. The profile shows about 130,000 clones, approximately 82% of them singletons. The sample consisted of PBMCs. The source of this sequence is a female donor in good health and CMV-seronegative. V gene TRBV5-6 combines with J gene TRBJ2-7; D may be TRBD2 (5 bases). CDR3 sequence reads: CASSLEGEGEQYF. The CDR3 nucleotides read TGTGCCAGCAGCTTAGAGGGAGAGGGCGAGCAGTACTTC.